This TCR beta chain was sequenced for a study of cytomegalovirus exposure and HLA in healthy donors. A roughly 120-subject validation cohort, separate from the approximately 700-subject first cohort, supplied the donors. Only in-frame clones appear in the TCRdb table, and some are missing; sequencing was by immunoSEQ multiplex PCR. The table shows roughly 80,000 clones, with 90% to 95% occurring only once. This clonotype was obtained from a man aged 18 to 35 in good health and CMV-seronegative. Sequenced input: PBMCs.

Here the CDR3 reads CASSFDRGGAEAFF. The CDR3 DNA reads TGTGCCAGCAGTTTCGACAGGGGAGGGGCTGAAGCTTTCTTT. The rearrangement joins TRBV6-1 to TRBJ1-1, with 8 bases lining up with TRBD1. CDR3 size: 14 residues. Trimming at V came to 5 bases and at J to 6 bases, leaving 8 bases not matched to a gene. Germline CDR1 reads MNHNS; CDR2 reads SASEGT.